This T cell receptor (beta chain) derives from a study of cytomegalovirus exposure and HLA in healthy donors. Study observations and caveats: Fewer than 200 TCR beta chains were listed as cytomegalovirus-associated.

Details on this clone: The target antigen is unknown.

Sampled while nominally healthy, donors likely had unrecorded immune exposures. The primer mix had 60 Vbeta and 13 Jbeta primers. In the authors' workflow: In a later analysis, the count reached some 83 million unique TCR beta chains, with about 10 million shared. Profiled with immunoSEQ multiplex PCR; TCRdb holds only in-frame clones, not every one. The V and J calls and clone size are taken from that table; D and trimming were inferred from the DNA. This repertoire shows about 160,000 clones, 70% to 75% found once; its top ten account for about 4.7%. The CDR3 spans 16 residues. J was trimmed by 5 bases and V by 1 base; bases with no gene match: 2. Per the germline V gene, CDR1 is SNHLY and CDR2 is FYNNEI.

This sequence joins TRBV2 and TRBJ2-5; 15 bases line up with TRBD2. Sequenced input: PBMCs. The receptor's source is a young man in good health and CMV-seropositive. CDR3 region: CASSEGTSGRAETQYF. The DNA for the CDR3 is TGTGCCAGCAGTGAAGGGACTAGCGGGAGGGCCGAGACCCAGTACTTC.